Following are 18 T cell receptor beta chains from one sample sequenced in a study of B cell selection in AIRE deficiency. Profiling relied on immunoSEQ multiplex PCR, and the TCRdb table lists in-frame clones only, not all of them. This table holds about 25,000 clones, less than 97% found once. The sorted conventional CD4 T cells were gated as CD4+CD127+. Specimen: CD4+CD127+ conventional T cells sorted from PBMCs. All receptors come from a human donor in good health.

This clone has a single count. The chain employs TRBV30 and TRBJ1-1; D unresolved. Germline V gene lookup returns CDR1 GTSNPN and CDR2 SVGIG (reference sequence). V gave up 4 bases and J gave up 0 bases, with 9 bases separating them. This CDR3 region has 13 residues. CDR3 nucleotides: TGTGCCTGGAAAGTGCGTCTGAACACTGAAGCTTTCTTT. Translating it yields CAWKVRLNTEAFF.

The genes are TRBV14 and TRBJ1-4; perhaps TRBD1 as D (6 bases). V lost 3 bases and J lost 8, with 7 bases in between. The length of the CDR3 is 12 residues. Germline V gives CDR1 SGHDN, CDR2 FVKESK. The CDR3, as DNA: TGTGCCAGCAGCCAGGACAGAGAAAAACTGTTTTTT. Its protein is CASSQDREKLFF. The full variable domain, its missing parts supplied by reference TRBV14 and TRBJ1-4, is EAGVTQFPSHSVIEKGQTVTLRCDPISGHDNLYWYRRVMGKEIKFLLHFVKESKQDESGMPNNRFLAERTGGTYSTLKVQPAELEDSGVYFCASSQDREKLFFGSGTQLSVL.

The chain combines TRBV9 with TRBJ1-6; tentatively, D is TRBD1 (6 bases). V lost 4 bases and J lost 8, with 13 bases in between. Germline V gene sequence: CDR1 SGDLS, CDR2 YYNGEE. The CDR3 sequence is 14 residues long. In DNA form, the CDR3 reads TGTGCCAGCAGCCTGGGACACGCTGATTCACCCCTCCACTTT. This gives the protein CASSLGHADSPLHF. The full variable domain, completed using reference TRBV9 and TRBJ1-6, is DSGVTQTPKHLITATGQRVTLRCSPRSGDLSVYWYQQSLDQGLQFLIQYYNGEERAKGNILERFSAQQFPDLHSELNLSSLELGDSALYFCASSLGHADSPLHFGNGTRLTVT.

The chain combines TRBV6-4 with TRBJ2-7; TRBD2 aligns across 14 bases. The V gene's germline CDR1 is MRHNA and CDR2 SNTAGT. Losses at the gene ends were 10 bases for V and 5 bases for J; bases not matched to a gene: 16. This CDR3 is 17 amino acids long. The CDR3: CAISPGLAGGSRDEQYF. CDR3 DNA: TGTGCCATTTCCCCCGGACTAGCGGGGGGCTCTAGGGACGAGCAGTACTTC.

The chain joins TRBV6-5 to TRBJ2-2; D may be TRBD1 (6 bases). Germline V lookup: CDR1 MNHEY, CDR2 SVGAGI. The V gene lost 8 bases and the J gene lost 5 bases, with 12 bases spanning the gap. The CDR3 runs to 13 residues. The CDR3 protein is CASETGFTGELFF. The CDR3 DNA follows: TGTGCCAGCGAGACAGGCTTTACCGGGGAGCTGTTTTTT.

The chain recombines TRBV18 with TRBJ2-7; D is ambiguous. V was cut by 6 bases and J by 3 bases, with 24 bases left in between. Germline V lookup: CDR1 KGHSH, CDR2 LQKENI. This CDR3 region has 17 residues. The CDR3 loop reads CASSDNTISRLNYEQYF. Here the CDR3 DNA reads TGTGCCAGCTCCGACAACACTATAAGTCGCCTGAACTACGAGCAGTACTTC.

This clone is a singleton in its sample. The chain recombines TRBV5-1 with TRBJ2-1; 9 nucleotides line up with TRBD1. Germline V lookup: CDR1 SGHRS, CDR2 YFSETQ. The CDR3 runs to 13 residues. With 8 bases clipped from V and 5 bases from J, the junction kept 5 bases outside the gene matches. CDR3 nucleotides: TGCGCCAGTCAGGGGACAGGGAACAATGAGCAGTTCTTC. Residues: CASQGTGNNEQFF.

The CDR3 bases are TGTGCCAGCAGTGACAGGCAGGGGGCGCGGGGCTACACCTTC. Translated: CASSDRQGARGYTF. The chain uses TRBV2 and TRBJ1-2; 8 nucleotides align to TRBD1. The CDR3 is 14 amino acids. The germline gives CDR1 SNHLY, CDR2 FYNNEI. With V trimmed by 3 bases and J by 8 bases, 8 bases remained unmatched.

The CDR3 nucleotides are TGTGCCAGCAGCTTATCGGGGGTGAGAACCTACGAGCAGTACTTC. This codes for CASSLSGVRTYEQYF. V is TRBV7-8 and J is TRBJ2-7; possible D gene TRBD2, 6 bases. The CDR3 spans 15 residues. The germline CDR1 and CDR2 sequences are SGHVS and FQNEAQ. Trimming removed 2 bases at V and 2 bases at J, with 13 bases between.

The rearrangement joins TRBV21-1 to TRBJ2-1; the DNA was not compared with TRBD1, the D call given in the table. TRBV21-1 is given as a pseudogene. The CDR3 totals 16 residues. The CDR3 bases are TGTGCCAGCAGCAAAGGGCCCCAGGGAACCTACAATGAGCAGTTCTTC. Its translation: CASSKGPQGTYNEQFF.

The V gene is TRBV15, the J gene TRBJ2-5; TRBD2 aligns across 10 bases. Germline lookup yields CDR1 LNHNV and CDR2 YYDKDF (reference sequence). This CDR3 has 17 residues. Germline trimming cut 1 base from V and 5 bases from J; bases unmatched to any gene: 10. CDR3 coding DNA: TGTGCCACCAGCAGAGGGTGGACTAGCGGCGAAATGGAGACCCAGTACTTC. Protein product: CATSRGWTSGEMETQYF.

This chain joins TRBV27 and TRBJ2-2; TRBD2 matches at 14 bases. This CDR3 has 15 amino acids. V lost 5 bases, J lost 4 bases, and 0 bases stayed unmatched. Germline lookup yields CDR1 MNHEY and CDR2 SMNVEV (reference sequence). In nucleotides, the CDR3 is TGTGCCAGCAGTGGGACTAGCGGGAGCACCGGGGAGCTGTTTTTT. Its protein is CASSGTSGSTGELFF.

This chain uses TRBV11-2 with TRBJ2-1; 11 bases fit TRBD2. CDR3 length: 19 residues. Germline V CDR1 and CDR2: SGHAT, FQNNGV. Trimming removed 10 bases from V and 1 base from J; junction bases left unmatched: 18. CDR3 sequence (DNA): TGTGCCACCGCCCTTGGGTCTAGCGGGGGGTTAAGATCCTACAATGAGCAGTTCTTC. It specifies CATALGSSGGLRSYNEQFF.

The chain carries TRBV14 and TRBJ1-2; the match to TRBD1 covers 7 bases. V was clipped by 4 bases and J by 6 bases; unmatched bases: 8. The CDR3 consists of 14 residues. Germline values: CDR1 SGHDN, CDR2 FVKESK. The CDR3 here is CASSLRTGSNGYTF. In DNA, the CDR3 is TGTGCCAGCAGCCTTAGGACAGGATCAAATGGCTACACCTTC.

The chain joins TRBV7-2 to TRBJ1-2, with TRBD1 as a possible D gene (5 bases). This CDR3 comprises 15 residues. V gave up 5 bases and J gave up 4 bases, with 17 bases separating them. CDR1 and CDR2 from the germline V gene are SGHTA and FQGNSA. CDR3 nucleotides: TGTGCCAGCAGCCCTCGCTGGGGCAGAACCTATGGCTACACCTTC. It encodes CASSPRWGRTYGYTF.

This clone was seen a handful of times. The chain carries TRBV10-2 and TRBJ1-6, with D unresolved. Deletions cut 5 bases from V and 10 bases from J, with 12 bases between. CDR1 and CDR2 from the germline V gene are WSHSY and SAAADI. The CDR3 is 13 amino acids. This chain's CDR3 is CASSSGIGSPLHF. The DNA of the CDR3 is TGCGCCAGCAGTTCGGGGATTGGATCACCCCTCCACTTT.

The CDR3 DNA reads TGTGCCAGTAGTATCATTGGGGTGCGAGGAGTGGGTGAAGCTTTCTTT. This gives the protein CASSIIGVRGVGEAFF. This sequence joins TRBV19 and TRBJ1-1; D gene ambiguous. The CDR3 consists of 16 residues. With 3 bases removed from V and 7 bases from J, the gap between germline ends came to 21 bases. CDR1 is LNHDA and CDR2 is SQIVND in the germline V gene (reference sequence).

This chain connects TRBV2 to TRBJ2-1; D might be TRBD2 (6 bases). Germline V gene sequence: CDR1 SNHLY, CDR2 FYNNEI. The CDR3 covers 12 residues. Trimming shortened V by 10 bases and J by 6 bases, and 13 bases separated the two germline ends. CDR3 nucleotide sequence: TGTGCCACCTCGGGGGATATCAATGAGCAGTTCTTC. This gives the protein CATSGDINEQFF.